The sequence of this T cell receptor beta chain was determined in a study of blood T cell repertoires in COVID-19. About the study: The analysed material was cDNA or gDNA that came from T cells, B-cell-depleted T cells, or PBMCs.

From germline, CDR1 is SEHNR and CDR2 FQNEAQ (reference sequence). The V and J ends lost 0 bases and 4 bases respectively, with 6 bases between them. The CDR3 loop spans 13 amino acids. Profiled with immunoSEQ multiplex PCR; TCRdb holds only in-frame clones, not every one. The repertoire holds 100,000 to 150,000 clones, with 70% to 85% as singletons. This chain connects TRBV7-9 to TRBJ2-5; D unclear. Sequencing was done on a sample of peripheral blood. This receptor was taken from a woman aged 60 to 75 with acute or convalescent COVID-19. The DNA of the CDR3 is TGTGCCAGCAGCTTAGCGAGTCGAGAGACCCAGTACTTC. Residues: CASSLASRETQYF.